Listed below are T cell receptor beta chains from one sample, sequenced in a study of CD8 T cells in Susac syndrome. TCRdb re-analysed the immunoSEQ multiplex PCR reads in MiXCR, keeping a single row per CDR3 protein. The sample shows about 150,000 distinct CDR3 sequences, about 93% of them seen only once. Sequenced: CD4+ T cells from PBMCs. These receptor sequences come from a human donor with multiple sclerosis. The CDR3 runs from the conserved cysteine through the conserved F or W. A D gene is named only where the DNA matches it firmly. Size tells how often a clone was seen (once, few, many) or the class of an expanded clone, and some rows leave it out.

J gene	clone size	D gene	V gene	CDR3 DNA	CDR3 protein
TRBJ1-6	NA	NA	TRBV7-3	TGTGCCAGCAGCTCGGACACGAATTCACCCCTCCACTTT	CASSSDTNSPLHF
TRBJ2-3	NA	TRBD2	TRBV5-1	TGCGCCAGCAGCTTGGTTCTAGCGGGAGCAACAGATACGCAGTATTTT	CASSLVLAGATDTQYF
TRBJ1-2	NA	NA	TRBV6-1	TGTGCCAGCCGAAGTCCCAGGGATGGGGAGCACTATGGCTACACCTTC	CASRSPRDGEHYGYTF
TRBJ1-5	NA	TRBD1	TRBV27	TGTGCCAGCAGTCCCCGACAGGGACGCAATCAGCCCCAGCATTTT	CASSPRQGRNQPQHF
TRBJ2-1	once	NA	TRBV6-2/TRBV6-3	TGTGCCAGCGGTGGATTCGAGCGTGGGCATGAGCAGTTCTTC	CASGGFERGHEQFF
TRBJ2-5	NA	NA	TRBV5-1	TGCGCCAGCAGCGCCGGCCCAGCGGGCGGAGAGACCCAGTACTTC	CASSAGPAGGETQYF
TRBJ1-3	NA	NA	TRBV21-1	TGTGCCAGCAGCGCTAAGGGAAACACCATATATTTT	CASSAKGNTIYF
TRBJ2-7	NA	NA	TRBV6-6	TGTGCCAGCAGCCGCGGTACTACCTACGAGCAGTACTTC	CASSRGTTYEQYF
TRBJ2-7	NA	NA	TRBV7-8	TGTGCCAGCAGCTTTGCCACAGCCCACGAGCAGTACTTC	CASSFATAHEQYF
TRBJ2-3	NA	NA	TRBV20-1	TGCAGTGCATCGATAGCAGATACGCAGTATTTT	CSASIADTQYF
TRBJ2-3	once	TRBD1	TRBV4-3	TGCGCCAGCAGCGGGGGGACAGGGACAGATACGCAGTATTTT	CASSGGTGTDTQYF
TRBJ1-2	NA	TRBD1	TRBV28	TGTGCCAGCAGCCCCGTGGACGGGACAGGTATAGGCTACACCTTC	CASSPVDGTGIGYTF
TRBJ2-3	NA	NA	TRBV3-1	TGTGCCAGCAGCCTCGGGGCTGTGGCCCAATTGGACACAGATACGCAGTATTTT	CASSLGAVAQLDTDTQYF
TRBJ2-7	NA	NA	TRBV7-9	TGTGCCAGCAGCTTAGAACAGGACTACGAGCAGTACTTC	CASSLEQDYEQYF
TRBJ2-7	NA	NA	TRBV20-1	TGCAGTGCGTGGACGGGAAGCTCCTACGAGCAGTACTTC	CSAWTGSSYEQYF
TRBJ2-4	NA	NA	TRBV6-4	TGTGCCAGCAGTGAAGGCCATGGCTTC	CASSEGHGF
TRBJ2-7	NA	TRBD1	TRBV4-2	TGTGCCAGCAGCCAAGACAGGGGGCGCAACTACGAGCAGTACTTC	CASSQDRGRNYEQYF
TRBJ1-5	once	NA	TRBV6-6	TGTGCCAGCAGTTACGTTGGAGATCAGCCCCAGCATTTT	CASSYVGDQPQHF
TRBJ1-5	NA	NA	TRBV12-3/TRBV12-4	TGTGCCAGCAGTTCCGCCGGGCCCCAGCATTTT	CASSSAGPQHF
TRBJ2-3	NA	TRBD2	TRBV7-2	TGTGCCAGCAGCTTGAGCGGGAACGCAGATACGCAGTATTTT	CASSLSGNADTQYF
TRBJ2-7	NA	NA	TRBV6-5	TGTGCCAGCAGTTACTCGGGCAGGGGTCCCTACGAGCAGTACTTC	CASSYSGRGPYEQYF
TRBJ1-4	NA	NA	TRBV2	TGTGCCAGCAGTGAAGGCGGCAGGGCTAATGAAAAACTGTTTTTT	CASSEGGRANEKLFF
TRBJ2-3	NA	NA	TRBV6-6	TGTGCCAGCATCCGCGGGGGCACAGATACGCAGTATTTT	CASIRGGTDTQYF
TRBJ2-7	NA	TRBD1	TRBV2	TGTGCCAGCAGGACGACAGGGGGCGCGCAGTACTTC	CASRTTGGAQYF
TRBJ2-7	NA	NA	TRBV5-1	TGCGCCAGCAGCTTGGAGACCTACGAGCAGTACTTC	CASSLETYEQYF
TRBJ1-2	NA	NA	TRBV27	TGTGCCACGAGGGAAATCGGTCTAGGCTACACCTTC	CATREIGLGYTF
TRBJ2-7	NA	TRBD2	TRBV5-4	TGTGCCAGCAGCGGAGTCGGGACTAGCGGGGGGTACGAGCAGTACTTC	CASSGVGTSGGYEQYF
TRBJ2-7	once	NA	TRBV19	TGTGCCAGTAGTAGCCGGGGTCACGAGCAGTACTTC	CASSSRGHEQYF
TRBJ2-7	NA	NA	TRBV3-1	TGTGCCAGCAGCCAAGCGGGCAGGGAGGTGCAGTACTTC	CASSQAGREVQYF
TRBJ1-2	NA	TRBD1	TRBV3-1	TGTGCCAGCAGCCGGACAGGATCAATCTATGGCTACACCTTC	CASSRTGSIYGYTF
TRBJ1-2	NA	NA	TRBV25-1	TGTGCCAGCAGTGGAAACGGACAGCTGGCATCCCTCTATGGCTACACCTTC	CASSGNGQLASLYGYTF
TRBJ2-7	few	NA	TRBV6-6	TGTGCCAGCAGTTGGCACACCTACGAGCAGTACTTC	CASSWHTYEQYF
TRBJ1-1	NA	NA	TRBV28	TGTGCCACTGCAGGACAGCTAGAGATGAACACTGAAGCTTTCTTT	CATAGQLEMNTEAFF
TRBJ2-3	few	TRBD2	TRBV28	TGTGCCAGCAGTTCCGGACTAGCGAACACAGATACGCAGTATTTT	CASSSGLANTDTQYF
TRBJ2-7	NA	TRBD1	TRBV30	TGTGCCTGGAGTGTTACGTCAGGGGGCTACGAGCAGTACTTC	CAWSVTSGGYEQYF
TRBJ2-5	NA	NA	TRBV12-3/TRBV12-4	TGTGCCAGCAGTCGGACAGAAGAGACCCAGTACTTC	CASSRTEETQYF
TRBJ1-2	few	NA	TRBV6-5	TGTGCCAGCAGTTCGGGACGGAACTATGGCTACACCTTC	CASSSGRNYGYTF
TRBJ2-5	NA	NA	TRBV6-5	TGTGCCAGCAGTTACTCGCCGTCCCAAGAGACCCAGTACTTC	CASSYSPSQETQYF
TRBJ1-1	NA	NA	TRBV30	TGTGCCTGGAGTCCATCGCGGGGGCGGTCGAACACTGAAGCTTTCTTT	CAWSPSRGRSNTEAFF
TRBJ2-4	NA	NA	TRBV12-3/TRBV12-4	TGTGCCAGCAGTGGTGGGGGCAGTAGCGGAAACATTCAGTACTTC	CASSGGGSSGNIQYF
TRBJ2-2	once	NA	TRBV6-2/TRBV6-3	TGTGCCAGCAGTCGCATAAAGCTGGCCGGGGAGCTGTTTTTT	CASSRIKLAGELFF
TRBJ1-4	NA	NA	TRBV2	TGTGCCAGCGGAGAAGGACTTTTAACTAATGAAAAACTGTTTTTT	CASGEGLLTNEKLFF
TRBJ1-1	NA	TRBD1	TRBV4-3	TGCGCCAGCAGCGGACAGGCTCGGGACACTGAAGCTTTCTTT	CASSGQARDTEAFF
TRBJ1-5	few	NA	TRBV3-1	TGTGCCAGCAGCCATACCGGGGGCCGCAATCAGCCCCAGCATTTT	CASSHTGGRNQPQHF
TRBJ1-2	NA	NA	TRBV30	TGTGCCTGGAGTGAGGGACCTCCTCGCACCTTC	CAWSEGPPRTF
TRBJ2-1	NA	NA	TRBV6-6	TGTGCCACGGGAACTTCCCCCTACAATGAGCAGTTCTTC	CATGTSPYNEQFF
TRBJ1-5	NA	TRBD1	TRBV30	TGTGCCTGGAGTAACAGGGGTAATCAGCCCCAGCATTTT	CAWSNRGNQPQHF
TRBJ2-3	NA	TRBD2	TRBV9	TGTGCCAGCAGCGGGGTAGGACTAGCGGGAGACACAGATACGCAGTATTTT	CASSGVGLAGDTDTQYF
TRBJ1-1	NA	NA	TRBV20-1	TGCAGTGCTAGAGATCCGGCCCGCACTGAAGCTTTCTTT	CSARDPARTEAFF
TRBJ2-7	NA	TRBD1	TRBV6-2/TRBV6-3	TGTGCCAGCAGTCCCTACAGGGGTAATTACGAGCAGTACTTC	CASSPYRGNYEQYF
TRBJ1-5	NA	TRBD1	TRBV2	TGTGCCAGCAGTGAAAGGGGGCCCGGGGCCCAGCATTTT	CASSERGPGAQHF
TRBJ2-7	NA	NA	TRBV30	TGTGCCTGGACTACCCGGACATTCAGCTCCTACGAGCAGTACTTC	CAWTTRTFSSYEQYF
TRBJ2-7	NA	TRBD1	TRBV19	TGTGCCAGTAGTATGACGGGGACAGGGCCGTACGAGCAGTACTTC	CASSMTGTGPYEQYF
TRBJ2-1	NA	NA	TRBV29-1	TGCAGCGCTCGACCATACAATGAGCAGTTCTTC	CSARPYNEQFF
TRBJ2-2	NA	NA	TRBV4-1	TGCGCCAGCAGCCAAGAGGAATTCAGGGACACCGGGGAGCTGTTTTTT	CASSQEEFRDTGELFF
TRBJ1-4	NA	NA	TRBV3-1	TGTGCCAGCAGCCAAGGCGCGTTTCTGTTTTTT	CASSQGAFLFF